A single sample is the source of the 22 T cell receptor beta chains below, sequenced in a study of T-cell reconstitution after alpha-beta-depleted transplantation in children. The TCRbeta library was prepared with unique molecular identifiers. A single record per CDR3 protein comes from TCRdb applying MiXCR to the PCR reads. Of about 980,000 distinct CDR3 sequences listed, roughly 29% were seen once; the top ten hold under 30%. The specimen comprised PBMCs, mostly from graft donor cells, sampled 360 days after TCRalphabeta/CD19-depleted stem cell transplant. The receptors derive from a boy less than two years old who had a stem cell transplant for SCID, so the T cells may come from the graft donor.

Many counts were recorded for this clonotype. In DNA, the CDR3 is TGCGCCAGCAACGCCGGGAGGGCCGCCACCGGGGAGCTGTTTTTT. Its translation: CASNAGRAATGELFF. V is TRBV5-1 and J is TRBJ2-2, with 8 bases that match TRBD2. Germline V gene sequence: CDR1 SGHRS, CDR2 YFSETQ. The CDR3 is 15 residues long. With 6 bases clipped from V and 4 bases from J, the junction kept 8 bases outside the gene matches.

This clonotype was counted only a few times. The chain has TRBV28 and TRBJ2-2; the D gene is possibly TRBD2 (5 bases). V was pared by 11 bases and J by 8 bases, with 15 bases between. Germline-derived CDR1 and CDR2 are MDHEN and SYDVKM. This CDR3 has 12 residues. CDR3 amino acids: CAVDRGRGELFF. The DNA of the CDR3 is TGTGCCGTAGATCGCGGGCGGGGGGAGCTGTTTTTT. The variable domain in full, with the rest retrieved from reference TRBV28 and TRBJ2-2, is DVKVTQSSRYLVKRTGEKVFLECVQDMDHENMFWYRQDPGLGLRLIYFSYDVKMKEKGDIPEGYSVSREKKERFSLILESASTNQTSMYLCAVDRGRGELFFGEGSRLTVL.

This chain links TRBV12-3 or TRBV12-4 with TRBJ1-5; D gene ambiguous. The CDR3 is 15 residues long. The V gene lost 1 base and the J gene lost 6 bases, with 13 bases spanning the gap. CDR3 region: CASSLEGQMGQPQHF. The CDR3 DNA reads TGTGCCAGCAGTTTAGAAGGCCAGATGGGTCAGCCCCAGCATTTT.

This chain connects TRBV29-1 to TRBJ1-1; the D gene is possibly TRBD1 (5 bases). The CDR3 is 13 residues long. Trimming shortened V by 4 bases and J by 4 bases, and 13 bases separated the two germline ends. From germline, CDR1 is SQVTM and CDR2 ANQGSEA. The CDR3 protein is CSVGAGGSTEAFF. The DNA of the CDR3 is TGCAGCGTTGGAGCGGGGGGTAGCACTGAAGCTTTCTTT.

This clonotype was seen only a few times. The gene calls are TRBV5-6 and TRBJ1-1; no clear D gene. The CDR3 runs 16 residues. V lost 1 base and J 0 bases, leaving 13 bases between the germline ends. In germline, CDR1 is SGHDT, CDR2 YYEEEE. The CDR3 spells CASSLQALAMNTEAFF. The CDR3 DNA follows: TGTGCCAGCAGCTTGCAGGCCCTTGCTATGAACACTGAAGCTTTCTTT.

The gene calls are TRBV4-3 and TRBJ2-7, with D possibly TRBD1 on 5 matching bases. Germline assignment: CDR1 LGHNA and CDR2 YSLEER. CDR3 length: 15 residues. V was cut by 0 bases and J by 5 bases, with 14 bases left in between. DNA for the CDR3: TGCGCCAGCAGCCAAGATGGCAGGGTTGGGGACGAGCAGTACTTC. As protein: CASSQDGRVGDEQYF.

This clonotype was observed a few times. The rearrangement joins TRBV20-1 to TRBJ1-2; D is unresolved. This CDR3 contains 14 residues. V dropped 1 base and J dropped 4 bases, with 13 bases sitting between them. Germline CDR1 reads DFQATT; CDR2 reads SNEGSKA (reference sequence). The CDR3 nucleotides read TGCAGTGCTAGAGGCAGAACAGTTGGCTATGGCTACACCTTC. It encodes CSARGRTVGYGYTF.

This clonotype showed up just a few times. CDR3 sequence: CASRFRTSGGSADTQYF. DNA for the CDR3: TGTGCCAGCAGATTTAGGACTAGCGGGGGCTCAGCGGATACGCAGTATTTT. J is TRBJ2-3 and V is TRBV2; 13 positions agree with TRBD2. Germline V gives CDR1 SNHLY, CDR2 FYNNEI. The trim removed 6 bases at V and 6 bases at J, leaving 12 bases unmatched. The CDR3 length is 17 residues.

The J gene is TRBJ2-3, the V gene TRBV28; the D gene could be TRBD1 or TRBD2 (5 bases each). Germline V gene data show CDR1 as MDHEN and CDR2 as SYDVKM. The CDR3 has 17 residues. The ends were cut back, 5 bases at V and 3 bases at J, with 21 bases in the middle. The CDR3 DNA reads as TGTGCCAGCAGTCCCAATCAAAGGGGACGACGAACAGATACGCAGTATTTT. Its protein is CASSPNQRGRRTDTQYF.

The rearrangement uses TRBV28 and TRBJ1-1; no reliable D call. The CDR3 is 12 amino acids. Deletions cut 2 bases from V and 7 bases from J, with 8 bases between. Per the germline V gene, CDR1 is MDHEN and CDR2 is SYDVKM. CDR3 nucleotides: TGTGCCAGCAGTTTAAGGAGGATTGAAGCTTTCTTT. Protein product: CASSLRRIEAFF.

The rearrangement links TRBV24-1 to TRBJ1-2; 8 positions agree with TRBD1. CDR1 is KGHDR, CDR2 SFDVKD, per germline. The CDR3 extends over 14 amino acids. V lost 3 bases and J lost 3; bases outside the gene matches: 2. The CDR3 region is CATSDTDRDYGYTF. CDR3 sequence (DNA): TGTGCCACCAGTGATACGGACAGGGACTATGGCTACACCTTC.

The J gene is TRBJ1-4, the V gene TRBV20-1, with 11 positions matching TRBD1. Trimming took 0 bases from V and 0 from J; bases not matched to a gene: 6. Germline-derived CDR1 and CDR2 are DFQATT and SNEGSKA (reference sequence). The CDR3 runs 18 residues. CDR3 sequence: CSAREGQGGLPTNEKLFF. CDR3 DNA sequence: TGCAGTGCTAGAGAGGGACAGGGGGGCCTACCAACTAATGAAAAACTGTTTTTT.

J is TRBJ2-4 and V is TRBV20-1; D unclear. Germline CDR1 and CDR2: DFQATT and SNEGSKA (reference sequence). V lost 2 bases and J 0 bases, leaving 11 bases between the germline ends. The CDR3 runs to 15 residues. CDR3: CSARWTAPAKNIQYF. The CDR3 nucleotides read TGCAGTGCTAGATGGACCGCGCCAGCCAAAAACATTCAGTACTTC.

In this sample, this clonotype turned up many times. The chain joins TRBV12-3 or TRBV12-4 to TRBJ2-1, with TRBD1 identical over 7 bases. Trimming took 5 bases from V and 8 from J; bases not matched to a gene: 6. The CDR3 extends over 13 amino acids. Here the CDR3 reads CASSLDRAYEQFF. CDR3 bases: TGTGCCAGCAGTCTAGACAGGGCATATGAGCAGTTCTTC.

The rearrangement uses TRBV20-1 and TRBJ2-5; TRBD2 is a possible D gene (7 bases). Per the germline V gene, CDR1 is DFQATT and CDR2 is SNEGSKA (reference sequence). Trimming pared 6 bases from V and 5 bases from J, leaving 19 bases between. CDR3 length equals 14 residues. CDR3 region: CSARRGALQETQYF. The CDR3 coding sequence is TGCAGTGCACGTCGGGGGGCGCTTCAGGAGACCCAGTACTTC.

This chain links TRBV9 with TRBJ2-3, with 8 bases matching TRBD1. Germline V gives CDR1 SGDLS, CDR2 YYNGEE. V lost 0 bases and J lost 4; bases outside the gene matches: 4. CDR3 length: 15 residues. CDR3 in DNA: TGTGCCAGCAGCGTAGAGGGACAGGCATCAGATACGCAGTATTTT. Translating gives CASSVEGQASDTQYF. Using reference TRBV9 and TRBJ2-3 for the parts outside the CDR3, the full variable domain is DSGVTQTPKHLITATGQRVTLRCSPRSGDLSVYWYQQSLDQGLQFLIQYYNGEERAKGNILERFSAQQFPDLHSELNLSSLELGDSALYFCASSVEGQASDTQYFGPGTRLTVL.

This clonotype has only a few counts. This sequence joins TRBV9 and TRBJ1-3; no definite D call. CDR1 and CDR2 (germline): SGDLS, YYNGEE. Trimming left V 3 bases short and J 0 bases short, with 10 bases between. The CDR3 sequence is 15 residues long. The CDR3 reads CASSARLSSGNTIYF. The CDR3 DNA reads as TGTGCCAGCAGCGCGAGACTCAGCTCTGGAAACACCATATATTTT.

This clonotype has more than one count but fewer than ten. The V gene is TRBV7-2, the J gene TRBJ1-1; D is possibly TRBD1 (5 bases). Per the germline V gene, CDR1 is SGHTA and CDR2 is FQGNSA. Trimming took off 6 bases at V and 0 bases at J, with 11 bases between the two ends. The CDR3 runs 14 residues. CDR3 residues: CASSSGSMNTEAFF. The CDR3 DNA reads TGTGCCAGCAGTTCAGGGTCCATGAACACTGAAGCTTTCTTT.

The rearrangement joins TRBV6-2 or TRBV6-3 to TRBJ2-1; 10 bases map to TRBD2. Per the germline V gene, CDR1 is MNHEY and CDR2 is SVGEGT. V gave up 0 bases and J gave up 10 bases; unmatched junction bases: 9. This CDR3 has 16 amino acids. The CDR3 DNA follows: TGTGCCAGCAGTTACTCGAGAAGCGGGGGGGCCAGGGAGCAGTTCTTC. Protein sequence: CASSYSRSGGAREQFF.

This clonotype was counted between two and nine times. The CDR3 DNA sequence: TGTGCCAGCAGTTACGTGGGGGGTAATGAGCAGTTCTTC. This translates into CASSYVGGNEQFF. The chain uses TRBV6-5 and TRBJ2-1; TRBD2 might be the D (6 bases). In germline, CDR1 is MNHEY, CDR2 SVGAGI. V was clipped by 2 bases and J by 7 bases, with 9 bases between them. The CDR3 consists of 13 residues.

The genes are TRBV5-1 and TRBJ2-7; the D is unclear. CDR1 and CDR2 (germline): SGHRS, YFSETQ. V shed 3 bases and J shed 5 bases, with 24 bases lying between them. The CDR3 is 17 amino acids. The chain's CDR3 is CASSSDTTITLGDEQYF. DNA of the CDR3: TGCGCCAGCAGCTCCGATACCACTATAACGTTAGGCGACGAGCAGTACTTC.

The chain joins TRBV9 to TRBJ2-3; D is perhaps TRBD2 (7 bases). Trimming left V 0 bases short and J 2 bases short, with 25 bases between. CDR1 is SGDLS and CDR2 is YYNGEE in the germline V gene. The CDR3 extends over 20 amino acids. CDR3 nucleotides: TGTGCCAGCAGCGTAGGGGAGGGGGTTTTCGTAACCCCACACACAGATACGCAGTATTTT. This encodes CASSVGEGVFVTPHTDTQYF. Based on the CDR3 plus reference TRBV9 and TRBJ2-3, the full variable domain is DSGVTQTPKHLITATGQRVTLRCSPRSGDLSVYWYQQSLDQGLQFLIQYYNGEERAKGNILERFSAQQFPDLHSELNLSSLELGDSALYFCASSVGEGVFVTPHTDTQYFGPGTRLTVL.